Each of the 18 T cell receptor beta chains below was sequenced from the same sample in a study of T cell repertoires and HLA-DP antigens. Their cognate antigens are unknown. TCRdb keeps only in-frame clones here, not all; method: immunoSEQ multiplex PCR. The data hold tens of thousands of clones, with around 80% observed a single time. The material sequenced was CD4+ T cells from PBMCs. These receptors came from a man in his fifties or sixties in good health and CMV-seronegative.

This clone was observed a single time. CDR3 nucleotide sequence: TGTGCCAGTAGTGCGGACAGGGGGGCTGAAGCTTTCTTT. Translated, it gives CASSADRGAEAFF. This chain joins TRBV19 and TRBJ1-1; 10 bases agree with TRBD1. Germline V gene data show CDR1 as LNHDA and CDR2 as SQIVND (reference sequence). This CDR3 has 13 amino acids. J was trimmed by 6 bases and V by 5 bases; bases with no gene match: 3.

This clone has just one count. The chain recombines TRBV28 with TRBJ2-7, with 12 bases that match TRBD2. CDR3 length equals 15 residues. The germline gives CDR1 MDHEN, CDR2 SYDVKM. The V gene end was trimmed by 5 bases and the J gene end by 1 base; junction bases not matched to a gene: 3. The CDR3 DNA reads TGTGCCAGCAGTGGGGGACTAGCGGGTTCCTACGAGCAGTACTTC. Amino acids: CASSGGLAGSYEQYF.

The J gene is TRBJ1-2, the V gene TRBV10-3; 7 bases fit TRBD1. The CDR3 consists of 14 residues. Germline loops: CDR1 ENHRY, CDR2 SYGVKD. The V and J ends lost 7 bases and 7 bases, in that order; junction bases with no gene match: 12. The CDR3 spells CAITETGLGGGYTF. The CDR3 bases are TGTGCCATCACCGAGACAGGGTTAGGGGGTGGCTACACCTTC.

In its sample, this clone was seen once. The rearrangement joins TRBV5-4 to TRBJ2-5; 7 nucleotides line up with TRBD1. Germline assignment: CDR1 SGHNT and CDR2 YYREEE (reference sequence). The CDR3 consists of 14 residues. V was clipped by 3 bases and J by 1 base; unmatched bases: 3. The CDR3 sequence: CASSSGQVQETQYF. For the CDR3, the DNA is TGTGCCAGCAGCTCCGGACAGGTCCAAGAGACCCAGTACTTC.

V and J are TRBV11-3 and TRBJ2-2, with D perhaps matching TRBD1 (5 bases). The germline V and J ends were trimmed by 5 bases and 4 bases, with 14 bases remaining between them. The CDR3 is made up of 15 amino acids. The V gene's germline CDR1 is SGHNT and CDR2 YENEEA. The CDR3 spells CASSLRDGSTGELFF. CDR3 nucleotides: TGTGCCAGCAGCCTCAGGGATGGGTCCACCGGGGAGCTGTTTTTT.

The V call is TRBV15, the J call TRBJ1-2; D is unclear. Looked up from germline, CDR1 is LNHNV and CDR2 is YYDKDF (reference sequence). V lost 0 bases and J 3 bases, leaving 11 bases between the germline ends. CDR3 length equals 15 residues. CDR3 residues: CATSRDGARDYGYTF. In DNA, the CDR3 is TGTGCCACCAGCAGAGATGGAGCACGAGACTATGGCTACACCTTC.

The chain has TRBV5-1 and TRBJ2-3; the D gene could be TRBD1 or TRBD2 (5 bases each). The germline CDR1 and CDR2 sequences are SGHRS and YFSETQ. The V end was cut by 0 bases, the J end by 4 bases, with 15 bases between. CDR3 length: 16 residues. The CDR3 coding sequence is TGCGCCAGCAGCTTGGATGGGGGATTAGGCGCAGATACGCAGTATTTT. Translated: CASSLDGGLGADTQYF.

This clone showed up just a few times. Other nucleotide sequences from this sample produce the same CDR3. This sequence joins TRBV18 and TRBJ1-1; D uncertain. This CDR3 has 15 amino acids. The V and J ends lost 3 bases and 2 bases respectively, with 13 bases between them. Germline lookup yields CDR1 KGHSH and CDR2 LQKENI. This CDR3 reads CASSPSGPSNTEAFF. The CDR3 bases are TGTGCCAGCTCACCTTCGGGTCCTTCAAACACTGAAGCTTTCTTT. Variable domain in full (rest from reference TRBV18 and TRBJ1-1): NAGVMQNPRHLVRRRGQEARLRCSPMKGHSHVYWYRQLPEEGLKFMVYLQKENIIDESGMPKERFSAEFPKEGPSILRIQQVVRGDSAAYFCASSPSGPSNTEAFFGQGTRLTVV.

This rearrangement joins TRBV7-2 to TRBJ1-1; 7 nucleotides match TRBD1. The CDR3 is 13 amino acids. V was clipped by 5 bases and J by 1 base; unmatched bases: 1. Looked up from germline, CDR1 is SGHTA and CDR2 is FQGNSA. DNA for the CDR3: TGTGCCAGCAGCCGGGACAGGAACACTGAAGCTTTCTTT. This gives the protein CASSRDRNTEAFF.

The V call is TRBV7-2, the J call TRBJ2-7; D gene ambiguous. This CDR3 is 13 amino acids long. The germline V and J ends were trimmed by 0 bases and 2 bases, with 5 bases remaining between them. Germline V gives CDR1 SGHTA, CDR2 FQGNSA. The CDR3, as DNA: TGTGCCAGCAGCTTAGCACGAGCCTACGAGCAGTACTTC. Translating it yields CASSLARAYEQYF.

The chain combines TRBV10-3 with TRBJ2-1, with 15 nucleotides matching TRBD2. This CDR3 spans 15 amino acids. Germline V gene lookup returns CDR1 ENHRY and CDR2 SYGVKD. V shed 6 bases, J shed 9 bases, and the junction held 6 bases outside the gene matches. CDR3 residues: CAISEGLAGGTEQFF. CDR3 DNA sequence: TGTGCCATCAGCGAGGGACTAGCGGGAGGAACTGAGCAGTTCTTC.

The chain recombines TRBV6-5 with TRBJ2-3, with D possibly TRBD1 on 6 matching bases. The CDR3 covers 14 residues. CDR1 is MNHEY and CDR2 is SVGAGI in the germline V gene. Trimming shortened V by 2 bases and J by 4 bases, and 10 bases separated the two germline ends. The CDR3 DNA reads as TGTGCCAGCAGTTACGGGGGCGGGCCAGATACGCAGTATTTT. Amino acid sequence: CASSYGGGPDTQYF.

In this sample, this clone turned up once. The chain employs TRBV6-6 and TRBJ1-5; no definite D call. Trimming pared 4 bases from V and 1 base from J, leaving 5 bases between. The CDR3 runs to 13 residues. The V gene's germline CDR1 is MNHNY and CDR2 SVGAGI (reference sequence). CDR3 nucleotides: TGTGCCAGCAGTTTATGGAGCAATCAGCCCCAGCATTTT. This codes for CASSLWSNQPQHF.

J is TRBJ1-3 and V is TRBV19, with D unresolved. The ends were cut back, 7 bases at V and 0 bases at J, with 7 bases in the middle. Germline assignment: CDR1 LNHDA and CDR2 SQIVND (reference sequence). The CDR3 runs to 13 residues. The CDR3 loop reads CASNTGSGNTIYF. DNA for the CDR3: TGTGCCAGTAATACTGGCTCTGGAAACACCATATATTTT. The full variable domain, rest sourced from reference TRBV19 and TRBJ1-3, is DGGITQSPKYLFRKEGQNVTLSCEQNLNHDAMYWYRQDPGQGLRLIYYSQIVNDFQKGDIAEGYSVSREKKESFPLTVTSAQKNPTAFYLCASNTGSGNTIYFGEGSWLTVV.

The chain is built from TRBV5-6 and TRBJ2-2; D unclear. V was shortened by 2 bases and J by 3 bases, with 8 bases between the two germline ends. This CDR3 is built from 14 residues. Germline assignment: CDR1 SGHDT and CDR2 YYEEEE. The CDR3 reads CASSFITYTGELFF. The CDR3 DNA sequence: TGTGCCAGCAGCTTCATAACTTACACCGGGGAGCTGTTTTTT.

Here the CDR3 DNA reads TGTGCCAGCAGCTTAAGACAGATCTATGGCTACACCTTC. Its translation is CASSLRQIYGYTF. This chain joins TRBV5-4 and TRBJ1-2; D may be TRBD1 (5 bases). Between the trimmed V and J ends, which lost 2 bases and 4 bases, there was a span of 9 bases. Germline CDR1 is SGHNT and CDR2 is YYREEE (reference sequence). The CDR3 sequence is 13 residues long.

The V and J genes are TRBV5-1 and TRBJ2-3; 11 bases agree with TRBD2. Per the germline V gene, CDR1 is SGHRS and CDR2 is YFSETQ. V dropped 7 bases and J dropped 6; count of bases not matched to a gene: 13. The CDR3 has 16 amino acids. Here the CDR3 DNA reads TGCGCCAGCCGGATAACTAGCGGGGGACTATGGGATACGCAGTATTTT. Amino acid sequence: CASRITSGGLWDTQYF.

The chain couples TRBV5-4 to TRBJ2-1, with unresolved D. V lost 5 bases and J 2 bases, leaving 14 bases between the germline ends. CDR3 size: 15 residues. The V gene's germline CDR1 is SGHNT and CDR2 YYREEE (reference sequence). The CDR3 coding sequence is TGTGCCAGCAGGATCGACCCTGTCCCCTACAATGAGCAGTTCTTC. Protein sequence: CASRIDPVPYNEQFF.